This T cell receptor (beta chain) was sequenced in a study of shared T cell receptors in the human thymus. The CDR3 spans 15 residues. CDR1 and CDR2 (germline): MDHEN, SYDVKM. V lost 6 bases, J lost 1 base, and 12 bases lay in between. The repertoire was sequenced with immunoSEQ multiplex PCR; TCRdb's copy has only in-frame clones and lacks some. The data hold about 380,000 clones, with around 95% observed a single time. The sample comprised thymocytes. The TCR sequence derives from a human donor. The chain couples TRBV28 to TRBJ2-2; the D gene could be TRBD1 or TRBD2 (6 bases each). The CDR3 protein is CASRGGHQNTGELFF. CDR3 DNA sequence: TGTGCCAGCAGGGGGGGACACCAGAACACCGGGGAGCTGTTTTTT.